This T cell receptor (beta chain) was sequenced for a study of vaccination and CD4 T cells after COVID-19. At the level of the study: It was a median roughly 92 days after diagnosis, with a range of 35 to 161, that post-COVID samples were drawn. Cultures serving as controls received a peptide pool (CEFX or HIV-1 Nef) or no peptide.

The length of the CDR3 is 15 residues. Germline V gives CDR1 MNHEY, CDR2 SVGAGI. The Oncomine TCR Beta short-read assay sequenced DNA from cultured CD4+ T cells. MiXCR was run by TCRdb on the PCR reads, yielding one entry per CDR3 protein. This table holds about 20,000 distinct CDR3 sequences, under 65% found once. Treatment indicated: approximately nine-day PBMC culture with coronavirus spike peptide pools or control peptides (ViraFEST assay). Peptide-pool expansion of antigen-specific T cells preceded TCR sequencing in ViraFEST. With respect to this clonotype: Its target is unknown. The junction does not match germline at one end; this may be a read error.

The sequence was collected from a human donor who had recovered from COVID-19. The chain carries TRBV6-5 and TRBJ1-5; 7 bases are a match to TRBD1. The specimen comprised CD4+ T cells from blood, cultured in vitro, sampled after SARS-CoV-2 vaccination. CDR3 nucleotide sequence: TGTGCCAGCAGTGACTCGAGGGGGCCCAATCAGCCCCAGCATTTT. Its translation is CASSDSRGPNQPQHF.